This TCR beta chain was recovered during a study of PD-1 blockade in classical Hodgkin lymphoma (dated by TCRdb to about 2020). Background for the entire study: Nivolumab dosing was 3 mg/kg intravenously every 2 weeks, continuing until either disease progression or unacceptable toxicity. To define a peripheral blood immune signature of response to PD-1 blockade in classical Hodgkin lymphoma, the study combined TCR beta sequencing with CyTOF.

Read against the paper, the sample's time point label means: cycle 4 day 1 (C4D1), after more than five weeks of nivolumab. Relapse after autologous stem cell transplantation had occurred in all trial patients, and cohorts A, B and C were distinguished by prior brentuximab vedotin exposure. The trial cohort comprised 60 or so patients with relapsed/refractory classical Hodgkin lymphoma whose best overall responses were complete response, partial response or progressive disease. Trial patients were treated with single-agent nivolumab in the multi-cohort phase II CheckMate 205 trial. An independent review committee assessed best overall response by applying the 2007 International Working Group response criteria. Trial PBMCs were collected immediately before nivolumab initiation (C1D1) and during therapy at cycle 2 day 1 and cycle 4 day 1. After peripheral blood was drawn into 8 mL Vacutainer Cell Preparation Tubes, PBMCs were isolated by centrifugation and then cryopreserved.

Notes on this clone: Its target antigen remains unknown. Base qualities are not at hand, and no much larger clone is one base apart.

The Qiagen DNeasy kit was used to extract genomic DNA from unsorted PBMCs and from the negatively selected CD4+ and CD8+ fractions. Amplification of TCR beta CDR3 regions was done by immunoSEQ multiplex PCR with primers that anneal to V and J segments. A synthetic immune receptor repertoire was used to minimize amplification bias, and remaining bias was computationally removed after sequencing. The published analysis was carried out like this. Custom Python scripts were used to quantify repertoire diversity as the Shannon entropy index. The unsorted, CD4+ and CD8+ repertoires were each analyzed separately, with the exception of combined analyses, where CD4+ and CD8+ sequences were merged in silico. Clonal expansion was defined as at least a 2-fold frequency increase after treatment relative to C1D1, with a pseudocount of 0.5 for undetected baseline clones. Clones with 0 or 1 copy at C1D1 were defined as singleton clones, while clones with 2 or more copies were defined as non-singleton clones. Clones expanded in unsorted samples were annotated as CD4+, CD8+ or unknown by matching protein sequences in sorted samples from the same patient. Diversity changes from C1D1 to C4D1 were tested in paired samples using Wilcoxon tests. TCRdb took this table from immuneACCESS and kept in-frame rearrangements with V and J called. Such tables lack part of the clones; where checked against another copy, unresolved V genes explain under half of the gap, and the rest is unexplained. V and J calls and clone size follow that table, whereas D and trimming were derived from the DNA. For this sample there are about 46,000 clones; around 76% appear just once. In total, the top ten clones hold approximately 12% of the sample.

What the study reported, not specific to this receptor: The study covered only a single clinical trial cohort, and the causes of the repertoire differences, possibly disease activity or prior therapy, were still not defined. A significant rise by C4D1 was seen in CD4+ but not CD8+ TCR diversity (p=0.0027 vs p=0.16), with the rise being most apparent in complete responders (p=0.02). Among trial patients, those achieving complete response had baseline diversity similar to that of newly diagnosed patients, while diversity was significantly lower in partial responders and progressors. Baseline TCR diversity was reported as lower in newly diagnosed patients than in healthy donors, and lower still in relapsed/refractory patients. Lower diversity was seen in patients whose nivolumab began less than 1 year after ASCT, and these patients were left out of later analyses so that immune reconstitution would not confound the results.

At the junction V is shortened by 8 bases and J by 2 bases; bases outside the gene matches: 8. Taken from the germline V gene (reference sequence), the CDR1 and CDR2 loops are MNHNY and SVGAGI. The CDR3 covers 15 residues, taking in both the cysteine and the phenylalanine. The entry retains the CDR3 DNA only, 45 bases that are in frame from base 1. This receptor was identified in a human donor with classical Hodgkin lymphoma. The sequencing used peripheral blood mononuclear cells (PBMCs), collected before the fourth cycle of nivolumab. The V and J genes are TRBV6-6 and TRBJ2-3; 9 junctional bases match TRBD2. CDR3 protein: CASRYERGVTDTQYF. The nucleotide sequence is TGTGCCAGCCGGTATGAGCGGGGGGTCACAGATACGCAGTATTTT.